This entry describes one T cell receptor beta chain. This entry is derived from a study of blood T cell repertoires in COVID-19. The overall study: PBMCs, B-cell-depleted T cells, or T cells provided the cDNA or gDNA that made up the material.

Per the authors' pipeline: Using reference gene primer amplification, nucleated cell counts were estimated. The table came from immunoSEQ multiplex PCR; TCRdb's copy has only in-frame clones and leaves some out. That table is the source of V, J and clone size, and D and trimming were worked out from the DNA. The sample records 150,000 to 200,000 clones, about four fifths being singletons. CDR1 and CDR2 (germline): MGHDK, SYGVNS. The CDR3 runs 17 residues. J was trimmed by 1 base and V by 4 bases; bases with no gene match: 12. What was sequenced was peripheral blood. The rearrangement uses TRBV25-1 and TRBJ2-7; 8 bases line up with TRBD1. This TCR derives from a woman older than 75 with COVID-19, enrolled during active disease. CDR3 region: CASSGSLAGGWSYEQYF. DNA of the CDR3: TGTGCCAGCAGTGGGTCCCTGGCAGGGGGCTGGTCCTACGAGCAGTACTTC.